The source of this T cell receptor beta chain is a study of Graves' ophthalmopathy and Graves' hyperthyroidism. Amplification of the TCR beta CDR3 regions used RNA transcripts (as template). The first round was an RT-PCR with HTBI primers, and the second round was a multiplex PCR. One entry per CDR3 protein results from TCRdb running MiXCR on the multiplex PCR reads. The sample gives 200,000 to 250,000 distinct CDR3 sequences, roughly 50% of which show up once; roughly 50% is in the top ten. V was clipped by 2 bases and J by 3 bases, with 17 bases between them. Germline V gene lookup returns CDR1 SGHVS and CDR2 FQNEAQ. This CDR3 comprises 17 residues.

The sample comprised peripheral blood. This clonotype originated in an adult man with Graves' ophthalmopathy. This chain links TRBV7-8 with TRBJ1-5; D possibly corresponds to TRBD1 (5 bases). Written as DNA, the CDR3 is TGTGCCAGCAGCTTAAATCGTGGATGGGACCCCAATCAGCCCCAGCATTTT. Encoded protein: CASSLNRGWDPNQPQHF. The full variable domain, its missing parts supplied by reference TRBV7-8 and TRBJ1-5, is GAGVSQSPRYKVAKRGQDVALRCDPISGHVSLFWYQQALGQGPEFLTYFQNEAQLDKSGLPSDRFFAERPEGSVSTLKIQRTQQEDSAVYLCASSLNRGWDPNQPQHFGDGTRLSIL.